This T cell receptor (beta chain) was captured by sequencing in a study of STAT3 mutations in large granular lymphocyte leukemia. Notes on the study in general: Differing intervals and regimens complicate linking therapy response to clone burden. Every T-cell large granular lymphocyte leukemia patient had at least one immunodominant TCR beta clonotype.

This CDR3 is built from 13 residues. Germline V lookup: CDR1 KGHSH, CDR2 LQKENI. Trimming pared 3 bases from V and 2 bases from J, leaving 8 bases between. This clone was seen only a few times. Its antigen is currently unknown. Profiled with immunoSEQ multiplex PCR; TCRdb holds only in-frame clones, not every one. The sample has 9,500 to 13,000 clones, 50% to 60% seen once; the top ten hold around 8.3%. V is TRBV18 and J is TRBJ2-7, with TRBD1 as a possible D gene (5 bases). This sequence originates from a boy aged 5 to 17 with T-cell large granular lymphocyte leukemia. Some clones in this sample may be carry-over from other donors' samples. The sequenced sample was peripheral blood mononuclear cells. The CDR3 sequence: CASSPDTTYEQYF. In nucleotides, the CDR3 is TGTGCCAGCTCACCGGACACTACCTACGAGCAGTACTTC.